This T cell receptor beta chain was obtained from a study of T cell repertoires in cytomegalovirus infection. Study details: Evidence of both CMV infection and a matching HLA type came from public TCR beta signatures.

The CDR3 spans 13 residues. Germline CDR1 and CDR2: SGHAT and FQNNGV. Deletions cut 7 bases from V and 0 bases from J, with 9 bases between. Study-level points and caveats: Dominant in the ex vivo response were TCR beta clonotypes restricted by HLA-C and specific for CMV.

MiXCR, run by TCRdb on the reads, gives a single entry per CDR3 protein. Here the sample spans under 600,000 distinct CDR3 sequences, 15% to 20% being singletons. This clonotype was seen ten or more times. Its antigen remains unidentified. This chain uses TRBV11-2 with TRBJ1-1; D is undetermined. The sequencing input was CD8+ T cells from PBMCs. This TCR was recovered from a human donor in good health (CMV status not recorded). Some clones in this sample may be carry-over from other donors' samples. The chain's CDR3 is CASTPLLNTEAFF. The CDR3 DNA sequence: TGTGCCAGCACCCCTCTTTTGAACACTGAAGCTTTCTTT.